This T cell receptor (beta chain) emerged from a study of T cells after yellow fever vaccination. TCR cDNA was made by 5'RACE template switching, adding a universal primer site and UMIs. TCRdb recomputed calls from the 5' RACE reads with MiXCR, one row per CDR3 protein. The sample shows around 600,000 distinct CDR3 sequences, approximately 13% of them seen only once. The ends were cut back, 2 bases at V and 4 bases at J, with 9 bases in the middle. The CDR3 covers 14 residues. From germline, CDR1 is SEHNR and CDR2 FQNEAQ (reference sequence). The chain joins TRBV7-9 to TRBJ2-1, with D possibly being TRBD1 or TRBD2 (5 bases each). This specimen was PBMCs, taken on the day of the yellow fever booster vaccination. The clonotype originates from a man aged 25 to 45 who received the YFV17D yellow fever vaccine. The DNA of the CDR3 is TGTGCCAGCAGCTTAATGGGGGTTTACAATGAGCAGTTCTTC. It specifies CASSLMGVYNEQFF. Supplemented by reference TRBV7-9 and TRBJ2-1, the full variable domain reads DTGVSQNPRHKITKRGQNVTFRCDPISEHNRLYWYRQTLGQGPEFLTYFQNEAQLEKSRLLSDRFSAERPKGSFSTLEIQRTEQGDSAMYLCASSLMGVYNEQFFGPGTRLTVL.